These 6 T cell receptor beta chains were all obtained from the same sample, sequenced in a study of blood T cells in healthy people across ages (dated by TCRdb to 2014 to 2015). Libraries came from 5' RACE. The sequencer was an Illumina HiSeq 2500. A second 7 to 11 cycle PCR used a sample-barcoded 5' primer and a J-beta primer mix. In-frame beta chains were kept once TCRdb had trimmed the public reads at Q25 with fastp and called clones with MiXCR. Every distinct CDR3 protein forms one entry, paired with its most common genes and DNA. This sample holds about 1.8 million distinct CDR3 sequences; around 50% were observed only once. The ten largest make up over 2% of the sample. Sequencing input: blood. These receptors were obtained from a woman aged 35 to 49 in good health.

This chain connects TRBV5-1 to TRBJ1-4; 7 positions agree with TRBD1. V was pared by 3 bases and J by 7 bases, with 6 bases of the junction left unmatched. This CDR3 is built from 14 residues. The germline CDR1 and CDR2 sequences are SGHRS and YFSETQ. The CDR3 DNA follows: TGCGCCAGCAGCTGGAAGACAGGGTCTGAAAAACTGTTTTTT. Translation gives CASSWKTGSEKLFF. Full variable domain (rest looked up from reference TRBV5-1 and TRBJ1-4): KAGVTQTPRYLIKTRGQQVTLSCSPISGHRSVSWYQQTPGQGLQFLFEYFSETQRNKGNFPGRFSGRQFSNSRSEMNVSTLELGDSALYLCASSWKTGSEKLFFGSGTQLSVL.

The genes are TRBV11-1 and TRBJ2-5; 16 bases are a match to TRBD2. The trim removed 4 bases at V and 3 bases at J, leaving 2 bases unmatched. The germline V gene has CDR1 SGHAT and CDR2 FQDESV (reference sequence). This CDR3 region has 16 residues. The CDR3 reads CASSSGTSGGEETQYF. CDR3 DNA sequence: TGTGCCAGCAGCTCAGGGACTAGCGGGGGGGAAGAGACCCAGTACTTC.

This clonotype has just a few counts. The rearrangement uses TRBV3-1 and TRBJ2-5; D remains ambiguous. Between the trimmed V and J ends, which lost 3 bases and 5 bases, there was a span of 13 bases. CDR3 length equals 14 residues. CDR1 LGHDT and CDR2 YNNKEL come from the germline V gene (reference sequence). The CDR3 bases are TGTGCCAGCAGCCATACAGATAGATCGGAGACCCAGTACTTC. Its protein is CASSHTDRSETQYF.

In its sample, this clonotype was seen a few times. The chain carries TRBV25-1 and TRBJ1-4; D is uncertain. The germline V and J ends were trimmed by 4 bases and 5 bases, with 14 bases remaining between them. Germline CDR1 MGHDK, CDR2 SYGVNS. This CDR3 has 15 residues. The CDR3 nucleotides are TGTGCCAGCAGTGCCCCCGCGGGTTGGAATGAAAAACTGTTTTTT. Translation gives CASSAPAGWNEKLFF.

The V call is TRBV12-3 or TRBV12-4, the J call TRBJ2-1; D possibly corresponds to TRBD2 (6 bases). This CDR3 comprises 13 residues. Trimming shortened V by 5 bases and J by 6 bases, and 11 bases separated the two germline ends. In DNA, the CDR3 is TGTGCCAGCAGTCGGACTAATAGCAATGAGCAGTTCTTC. Translating gives CASSRTNSNEQFF.

The rearrangement uses TRBV24-1 and TRBJ2-3, with D perhaps TRBD2 (6 bases). The CDR3 has 16 amino acids. Germline loops: CDR1 KGHDR, CDR2 SFDVKD. Trimming shortened V by 5 bases and J by 0 bases, and 14 bases separated the two germline ends. Here the CDR3 DNA reads TGTGCCACCAGTGTACGGCGCGGGGCTAGCACAGATACGCAGTATTTT. It encodes CATSVRRGASTDTQYF.